The 4 T cell receptor beta chains listed next were all sequenced from one sample in a study of blood T cell repertoires in COVID-19. Assay: immunoSEQ multiplex PCR; the TCRdb copy retains only in-frame clones and omits some. The table lists around 94,000 clones, around 86% of them singletons. Sequenced input: peripheral blood. The receptor set was obtained from a man aged 45-60 years with active or convalescent COVID-19.

This chain links TRBV19 with TRBJ2-1; 10 nucleotides match TRBD2. V gave up 6 bases and J gave up 2 bases; unmatched junction bases: 7. The CDR3 length is 16 residues. Looked up from germline, CDR1 is LNHDA and CDR2 is SQIVND (reference sequence). This CDR3 reads CASRKGLAEPYNEQFF. The DNA of the CDR3 is TGTGCCAGTAGAAAAGGACTAGCGGAGCCCTACAATGAGCAGTTCTTC.

The V gene is TRBV2, the J gene TRBJ1-1, with D possibly TRBD1 on 6 matching bases. Trimming stripped 6 bases from V and 0 bases from J, with 11 bases between. This CDR3 has 14 residues. The germline CDR1 and CDR2 sequences are SNHLY and FYNNEI. CDR3 amino acids: CASRQGRMNTEAFF. In nucleotides, the CDR3 is TGTGCCAGCAGACAGGGACGAATGAACACTGAAGCTTTCTTT.

The rearrangement joins TRBV10-1 to TRBJ2-3, with 12 bases fitting TRBD2. The length of the CDR3 is 15 residues. Germline CDR1 reads WNHNN; CDR2 reads SYGVQD (reference sequence). Germline trimming cut 5 bases from V and 7 bases from J; bases unmatched to any gene: 7. The CDR3 DNA reads TGCGCCAGCAGTACGTCTAGCGGGGGGGCCTATACGCAGTATTTT. It encodes CASSTSSGGAYTQYF.

This rearrangement joins TRBV2 to TRBJ1-5, with 7 bases that match TRBD1. This CDR3 has 15 amino acids. The junction had 3 bases not matched to a gene; V was cut back by 1 base and J by 3 bases. CDR1 and CDR2 from the germline V gene are SNHLY and FYNNEI. CDR3 in DNA: TGTGCCAGCAGTGAAGAGGGGACAGACAATCAGCCCCAGCATTTT. Protein: CASSEEGTDNQPQHF.